In its sample, the clone carrying this T cell receptor (beta chain) was seen many times. One entry per CDR3 protein, called by TCRdb with MiXCR from the RT-PCR reads. The sample has about 680,000 distinct CDR3 sequences; about 14% are singletons. Trimming cost V 6 bases and J 3 bases; bases outside gene matches: 5. This CDR3 is 15 amino acids long. Germline CDR1 is KGHDR and CDR2 is SFDVKD. The gene calls are TRBV24-1 and TRBJ2-2; TRBD2 aligns across 8 bases. This clonotype was sampled from a female donor in good health, serving as a healthy control. Sequencing was done on a sample of memory CD4+ T cells from blood. The CDR3 DNA follows: TGTGCCACCAGTCGGCTAGCGGGCGACACCGGGGAGCTGTTTTTT. It encodes CATSRLAGDTGELFF.